Sequencing of this TCR beta chain was carried out in a study of technical replicates of blood from several donors. Profiling relied on immunoSEQ multiplex PCR, and the TCRdb table lists in-frame clones only, not all of them. Found here are 100,000 or so clones, 90% to 97% of them singletons; the top ten hold 0.36%. Germline loops: CDR1 MNHEY, CDR2 SMNVEV (reference sequence). The CDR3 is made up of 14 amino acids. V lost 2 bases to trimming and J lost 8 bases, with 13 bases between them. This clone was observed once. The sample comprised T cells isolated from PBMCs. The V gene is TRBV27, the J gene TRBJ2-1, with D perhaps TRBD2 (6 bases). The clonotype comes from a human donor in good health. The CDR3 region has the DNA TGTGCCAGCAGTTTAGGTCGGGAGATCCATGAGCAGTTCTTC. Translation gives CASSLGREIHEQFF.